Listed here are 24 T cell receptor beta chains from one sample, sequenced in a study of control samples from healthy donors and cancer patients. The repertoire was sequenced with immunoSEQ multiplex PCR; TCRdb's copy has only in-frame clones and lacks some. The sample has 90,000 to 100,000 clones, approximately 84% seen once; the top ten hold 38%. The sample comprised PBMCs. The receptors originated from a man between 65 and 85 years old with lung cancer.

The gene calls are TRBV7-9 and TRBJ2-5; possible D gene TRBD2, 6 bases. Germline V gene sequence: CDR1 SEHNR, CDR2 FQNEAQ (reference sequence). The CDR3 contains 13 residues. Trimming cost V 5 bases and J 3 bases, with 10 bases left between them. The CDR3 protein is CASSTGLKETQYF. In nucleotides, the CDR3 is TGTGCCAGCAGCACGGGACTGAAAGAGACCCAGTACTTC.

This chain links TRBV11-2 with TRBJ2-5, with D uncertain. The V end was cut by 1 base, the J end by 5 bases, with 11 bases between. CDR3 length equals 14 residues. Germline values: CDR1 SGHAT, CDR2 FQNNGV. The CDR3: CASSLVSVPETQYF. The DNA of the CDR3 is TGTGCCAGCAGCTTAGTTTCGGTCCCGGAGACCCAGTACTTC.

The chain's CDR3 is CASSFQGAGTGELFF. In nucleotides, the CDR3 is TGTGCCAGCAGCTTCCAGGGGGCGGGCACCGGGGAGCTGTTTTTT. The chain carries TRBV7-9 and TRBJ2-2; TRBD1 matches 8 bases. Germline V CDR1 and CDR2: SEHNR, FQNEAQ (reference sequence). This CDR3 has 15 amino acids. Unmatched junction bases numbered 4, after V lost 3 bases and J lost 4 bases.

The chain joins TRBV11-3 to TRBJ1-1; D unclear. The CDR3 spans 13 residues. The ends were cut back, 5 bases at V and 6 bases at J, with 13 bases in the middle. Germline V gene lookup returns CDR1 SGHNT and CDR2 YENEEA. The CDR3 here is CASSRHPTSEAFF. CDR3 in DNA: TGTGCCAGCAGCCGCCACCCGACATCTGAAGCTTTCTTT.

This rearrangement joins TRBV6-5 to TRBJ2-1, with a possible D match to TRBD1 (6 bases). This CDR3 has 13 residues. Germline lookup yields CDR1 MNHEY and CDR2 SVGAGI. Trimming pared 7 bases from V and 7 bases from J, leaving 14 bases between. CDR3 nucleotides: TGTGCCAGCATTCCCCAGGGGAAAAATGAGCAGTTCTTC. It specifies CASIPQGKNEQFF.

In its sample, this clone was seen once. The DNA for the CDR3 is TGTGCCAGCAGCAACGGAGGGACAGGGTTCACAGATACGCAGTATTTT. Protein product: CASSNGGTGFTDTQYF. This chain joins TRBV21-1 and TRBJ2-3; TRBD1 is taken as the D call from the table, unchecked against the DNA. TRBV21-1 counts as a pseudogene. The CDR3 is made up of 16 amino acids.

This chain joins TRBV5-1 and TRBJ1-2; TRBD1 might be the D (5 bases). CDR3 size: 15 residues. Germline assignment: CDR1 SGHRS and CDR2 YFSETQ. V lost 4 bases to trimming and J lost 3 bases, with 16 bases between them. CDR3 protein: CASSQTGDPHYGYTF. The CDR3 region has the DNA TGCGCCAGCAGCCAAACAGGTGATCCCCACTATGGCTACACCTTC.

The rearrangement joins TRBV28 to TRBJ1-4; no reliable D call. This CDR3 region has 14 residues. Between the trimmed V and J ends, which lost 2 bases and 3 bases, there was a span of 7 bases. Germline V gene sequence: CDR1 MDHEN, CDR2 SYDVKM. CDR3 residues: CASSLRVPNEKLFF. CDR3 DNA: TGTGCCAGCAGTTTAAGAGTCCCTAATGAAAAACTGTTTTTT.

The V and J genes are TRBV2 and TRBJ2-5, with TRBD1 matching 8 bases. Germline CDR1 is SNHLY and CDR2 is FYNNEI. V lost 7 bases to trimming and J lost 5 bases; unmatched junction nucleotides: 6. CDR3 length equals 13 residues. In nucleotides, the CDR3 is TGTGCCAGCAACCCAGGGGGCATCGAGACCCAGTACTTC. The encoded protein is CASNPGGIETQYF.

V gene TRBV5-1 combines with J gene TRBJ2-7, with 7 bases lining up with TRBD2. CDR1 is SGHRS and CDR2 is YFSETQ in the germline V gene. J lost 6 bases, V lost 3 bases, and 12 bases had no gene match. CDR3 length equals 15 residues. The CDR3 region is CASSSRTRGDGEQYF. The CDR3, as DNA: TGCGCCAGCAGCTCGCGGACTAGAGGAGACGGCGAGCAGTACTTC.

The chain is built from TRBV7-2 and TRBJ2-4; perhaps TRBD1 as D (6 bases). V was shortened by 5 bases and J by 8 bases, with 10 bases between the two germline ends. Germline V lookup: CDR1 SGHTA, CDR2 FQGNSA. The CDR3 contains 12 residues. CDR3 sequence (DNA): TGTGCCAGCAGCCCCCGGACAGACATTCAGTACTTC. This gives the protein CASSPRTDIQYF.

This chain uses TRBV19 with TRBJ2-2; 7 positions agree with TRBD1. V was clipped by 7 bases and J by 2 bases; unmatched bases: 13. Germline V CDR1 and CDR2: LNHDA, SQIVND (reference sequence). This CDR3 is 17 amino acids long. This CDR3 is CASTALRGQANTGELFF. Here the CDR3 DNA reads TGTGCCAGTACCGCCTTAAGGGGGCAAGCTAACACCGGGGAGCTGTTTTTT.

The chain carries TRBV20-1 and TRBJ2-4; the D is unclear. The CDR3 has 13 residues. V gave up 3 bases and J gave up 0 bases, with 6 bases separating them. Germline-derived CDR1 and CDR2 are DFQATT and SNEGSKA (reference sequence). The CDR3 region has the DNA TGCAGTGCTAGTAATATAGCCAAAAACATTCAGTACTTC. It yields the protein CSASNIAKNIQYF.

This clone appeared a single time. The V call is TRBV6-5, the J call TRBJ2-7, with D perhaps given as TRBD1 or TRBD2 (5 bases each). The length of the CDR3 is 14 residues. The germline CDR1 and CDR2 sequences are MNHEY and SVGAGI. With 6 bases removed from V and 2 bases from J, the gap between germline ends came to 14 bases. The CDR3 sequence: CASSRDPGPYEQYF. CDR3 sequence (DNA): TGTGCCAGCAGCAGGGATCCGGGGCCCTACGAGCAGTACTTC.

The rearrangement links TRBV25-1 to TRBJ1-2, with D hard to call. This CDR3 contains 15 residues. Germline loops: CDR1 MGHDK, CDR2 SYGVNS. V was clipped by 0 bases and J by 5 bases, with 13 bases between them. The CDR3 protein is CASSEYSIGSYGYTF. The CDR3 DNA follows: TGTGCCAGCAGTGAATATAGTATCGGGAGTTATGGCTACACCTTC.

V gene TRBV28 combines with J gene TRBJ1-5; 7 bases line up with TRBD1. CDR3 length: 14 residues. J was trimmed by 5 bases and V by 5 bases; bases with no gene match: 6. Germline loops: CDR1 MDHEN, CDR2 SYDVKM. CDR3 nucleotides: TGTGCCAGCAGTCAACAGGGGAGGTATCAGCCCCAGCATTTT. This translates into CASSQQGRYQPQHF.

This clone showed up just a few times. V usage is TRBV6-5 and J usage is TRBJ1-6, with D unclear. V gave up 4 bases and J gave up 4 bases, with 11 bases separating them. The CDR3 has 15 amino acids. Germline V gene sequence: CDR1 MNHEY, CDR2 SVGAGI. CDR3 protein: CASSSRGPYNSPLHF. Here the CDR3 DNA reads TGTGCCAGCAGTTCGCGAGGGCCTTATAATTCACCCCTCCACTTT.

The CDR3 protein is CASSQGNEQFF. The CDR3 region has the DNA TGTGCCAGCAGCCAGGGCAATGAGCAGTTCTTC. The chain recombines TRBV6-5 with TRBJ2-1, with D perhaps matching TRBD1 (5 bases). Germline CDR1 reads MNHEY; CDR2 reads SVGAGI. V was clipped by 6 bases and J by 6 bases, with 6 bases between them. The CDR3 is 11 amino acids.

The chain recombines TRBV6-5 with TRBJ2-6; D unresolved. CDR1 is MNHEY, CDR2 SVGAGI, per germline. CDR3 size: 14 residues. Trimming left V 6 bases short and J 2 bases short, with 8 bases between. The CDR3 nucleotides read TGTGCCAGCAGCCCCCTTACTGGGGCCAACGTCCTGACTTTC. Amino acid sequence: CASSPLTGANVLTF.

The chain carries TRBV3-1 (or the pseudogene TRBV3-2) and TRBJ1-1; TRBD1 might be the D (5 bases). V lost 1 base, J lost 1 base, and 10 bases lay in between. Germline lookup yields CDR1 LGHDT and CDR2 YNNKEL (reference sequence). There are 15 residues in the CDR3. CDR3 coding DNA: TGTGCCAGCAGCCAAGGGGGCACGACGAACACTGAAGCTTTCTTT. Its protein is CASSQGGTTNTEAFF.

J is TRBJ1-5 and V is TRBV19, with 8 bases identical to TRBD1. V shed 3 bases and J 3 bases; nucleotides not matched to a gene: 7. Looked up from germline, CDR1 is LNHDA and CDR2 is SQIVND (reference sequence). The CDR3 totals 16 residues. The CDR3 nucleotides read TGTGCCAGTAGTATTCCTCCGGGACAGGCCAATCAGCCCCAGCATTTT. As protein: CASSIPPGQANQPQHF.

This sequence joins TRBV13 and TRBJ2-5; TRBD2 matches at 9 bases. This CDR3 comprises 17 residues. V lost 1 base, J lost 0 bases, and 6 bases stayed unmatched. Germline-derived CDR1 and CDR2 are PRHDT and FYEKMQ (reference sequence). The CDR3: CASSLEGGGANQETQYF. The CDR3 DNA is TGTGCCAGCAGCTTAGAGGGCGGGGGGGCAAACCAAGAGACCCAGTACTTC.

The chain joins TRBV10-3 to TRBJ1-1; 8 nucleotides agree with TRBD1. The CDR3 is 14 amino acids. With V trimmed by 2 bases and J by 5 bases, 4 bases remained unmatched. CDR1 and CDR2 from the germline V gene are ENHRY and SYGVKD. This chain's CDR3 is CAISEGQGGTEAFF. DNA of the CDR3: TGTGCCATCAGTGAGGGACAGGGTGGGACTGAAGCTTTCTTT.

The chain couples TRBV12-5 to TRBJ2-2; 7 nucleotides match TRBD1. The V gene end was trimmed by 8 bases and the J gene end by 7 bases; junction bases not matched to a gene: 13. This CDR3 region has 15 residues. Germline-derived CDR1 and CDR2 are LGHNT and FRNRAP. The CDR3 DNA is TGTGCTAGTACGAAACGTACAGGGGATAACGGGGAGCTGTTTTTT. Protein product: CASTKRTGDNGELFF. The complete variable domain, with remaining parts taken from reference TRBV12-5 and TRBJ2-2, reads DARVTQTPRHKVTEMGQEVTMRCQPILGHNTVFWYRQTMMQGLELLAYFRNRAPLDDSGMPKDRFSAEMPDATLATLKIQPSEPRDSAVYFCASTKRTGDNGELFFGEGSRLTVL.